The 29 T cell receptor beta chains given below trace back to one sample, sequenced in a study of shared clonotypes between healthy human individuals. Sequencing used immunoSEQ multiplex PCR; TCRdb keeps in-frame clones, though not all of them. The sample lists more than 150,000 clones; approximately 61% were seen once. Sequencing input: memory CD4+ T cells sorted from blood. Subset given: CD45RA-negative fraction. The receptors come from a man between 25 and 39 years old in good health.

The chain links TRBV2 to TRBJ1-5; maybe TRBD1 (5 bases). The germline V gene has CDR1 SNHLY and CDR2 FYNNEI. The V end lost 3 bases, the J end lost 5 bases, and 11 bases lay between the germline ends. There are 14 residues in the CDR3. CDR3 amino acids: CASSDVGDHQPQHF. For the CDR3, the DNA is TGTGCCAGCAGTGATGTAGGGGATCATCAGCCCCAGCATTTT.

This clone was counted only a few times. The chain combines TRBV7-8 with TRBJ2-7; D may be TRBD2 (6 bases). Germline CDR1 reads SGHVS; CDR2 reads FQNEAQ. The CDR3 has 14 amino acids. Trimming left V 5 bases short and J 3 bases short, with 14 bases between. CDR3 in amino acids: CASSTRTKLYEQYF. In DNA, the CDR3 is TGTGCCAGCAGCACTCGGACTAAGCTCTACGAGCAGTACTTC. The full variable domain, in which reference TRBV7-8 and TRBJ2-7 provide the parts outside the CDR3, is GAGVSQSPRYKVAKRGQDVALRCDPISGHVSLFWYQQALGQGPEFLTYFQNEAQLDKSGLPSDRFFAERPEGSVSTLKIQRTQQEDSAVYLCASSTRTKLYEQYFGPGTRLTVT.

This clone showed up just a few times. V usage is TRBV7-2 and J usage is TRBJ2-7; 7 nucleotides agree with TRBD2. CDR1 is SGHTA, CDR2 FQGNSA, per germline. CDR3 length: 13 residues. V shed 4 bases, J shed 2 bases, and the junction held 2 bases outside the gene matches. The chain's CDR3 is CASSSGLPYEQYF. Here the CDR3 DNA reads TGTGCCAGCAGCTCGGGACTACCCTACGAGCAGTACTTC.

This clone was observed a handful of times. The chain links TRBV7-8 to TRBJ2-6; possibly TRBD1 for D (5 bases). From germline, CDR1 is SGHVS and CDR2 FQNEAQ. Trimming pared 5 bases from V and 2 bases from J, leaving 10 bases between. This CDR3 region has 15 residues. This chain's CDR3 is CASSPLRAGANVLTF. The CDR3 coding sequence is TGTGCCAGCAGCCCTCTCAGGGCTGGGGCCAACGTCCTGACTTTC.

The chain has TRBV25-1 and TRBJ2-7; tentative D call: TRBD1 (7 bases). The germline V gene encodes CDR1 MGHDK and CDR2 SYGVNS. The CDR3 spans 16 residues. V shed 3 bases and J shed 0 bases, with 15 bases lying between them. The CDR3 spells CASSDRQGGISYEQYF. The DNA of the CDR3 is TGTGCCAGCAGTGACCGACAGGGAGGTATCTCCTACGAGCAGTACTTC.

The genes are TRBV27 and TRBJ2-2; D unresolved. Trimming shortened V by 6 bases and J by 4 bases, and 12 bases separated the two germline ends. Germline V CDR1 and CDR2: MNHEY, SMNVEV (reference sequence). This CDR3 spans 14 amino acids. Here the CDR3 DNA reads TGTGCCAGCAGGAAAAGCGTCGGCACCGGGGAGCTGTTTTTT. It specifies CASRKSVGTGELFF.

This chain uses TRBV11-1 with TRBJ2-2, with 9 bases that match TRBD2. Trimming took 5 bases from V and 5 from J; bases not matched to a gene: 9. Germline CDR1 is SGHAT and CDR2 is FQDESV (reference sequence). This CDR3 contains 16 residues. The CDR3 spells CASSPLAGRTTGELFF. The CDR3 bases are TGTGCCAGCAGCCCTCTAGCGGGGCGGACTACCGGGGAGCTGTTTTTT.

V usage is TRBV7-9 and J usage is TRBJ2-1; TRBD2 matches 10 bases. The CDR3 loop spans 16 amino acids. V trimming: 6 bases; J trimming: 5 bases; junction bases outside the gene matches: 10. Germline assignment: CDR1 SEHNR and CDR2 FQNEAQ (reference sequence). CDR3 loop: CASRRPGLARDNEQFF. The CDR3 DNA follows: TGTGCCAGCAGGCGACCGGGACTAGCGCGAGACAATGAGCAGTTCTTC.

V gene TRBV4-2 combines with J gene TRBJ2-5, with 12 bases lining up with TRBD2. Per germline, CDR1 LGHNA and CDR2 YNFKEQ. The trim removed 1 base at V and 3 bases at J, leaving 3 bases unmatched. This CDR3 contains 16 residues. The CDR3 DNA follows: TGTGCCAGCAGCCAAGCTAGCGGGAGGGGGGAAGAGACCCAGTACTTC. This sequence encodes CASSQASGRGEETQYF.

The gene calls are TRBV25-1 and TRBJ2-1; 8 positions match TRBD1. CDR3 size: 16 residues. Germline trimming cut 3 bases from V and 6 bases from J; bases unmatched to any gene: 10. Per germline, CDR1 MGHDK and CDR2 SYGVNS. Here the CDR3 DNA reads TGTGCCAGCAGTGACGGGTGGACAGGGATCCTCAATGAGCAGTTCTTC. Translating it yields CASSDGWTGILNEQFF.

The V call is TRBV5-1, the J call TRBJ2-1, with 7 bases that match TRBD1. This CDR3 has 16 residues. Germline-derived CDR1 and CDR2 are SGHRS and YFSETQ. V lost 0 bases and J lost 2; bases outside the gene matches: 5. CDR3: CASSLAFDRAYNEQFF. The DNA of the CDR3 is TGCGCCAGCAGCTTGGCCTTTGACAGGGCCTACAATGAGCAGTTCTTC.

The rearrangement links TRBV7-2 to TRBJ2-5; possibly TRBD2 for D (7 bases). Germline V gene sequence: CDR1 SGHTA, CDR2 FQGNSA. The CDR3 is made up of 16 amino acids. Trimming shortened V by 2 bases and J by 5 bases, and 18 bases separated the two germline ends. CDR3 amino acids: CASSLPRRGGLETQYF. For the CDR3, the DNA is TGTGCCAGCAGCTTACCCCGGAGGGGGGGTTTGGAGACCCAGTACTTC.

The chain links TRBV28 to TRBJ1-2; maybe TRBD1 (5 bases). Germline values: CDR1 MDHEN, CDR2 SYDVKM. The ends were cut back, 3 bases at V and 4 bases at J, with 24 bases in the middle. The CDR3 sequence is 18 residues long. The CDR3 sequence is CASSLGGLASRGFYGYTF. As DNA, the CDR3 is TGTGCCAGCAGTTTGGGGGGTCTTGCGTCCCGGGGTTTCTATGGCTACACCTTC.

The gene calls are TRBV30 and TRBJ1-1; perhaps TRBD1 as D (6 bases). This CDR3 has 15 residues. V lost 5 bases and J 1 base, leaving 17 bases between the germline ends. CDR1 and CDR2 (germline): GTSNPN, SVGIG (reference sequence). The CDR3 loop reads CAWFLGAGRNTEAFF. CDR3 coding DNA: TGTGCCTGGTTTCTGGGGGCGGGTAGGAACACTGAAGCTTTCTTT.

In its sample, this clone was seen a few times. V is TRBV14 and J is TRBJ2-1; tentatively, D is TRBD2 (5 bases). The CDR3 contains 16 residues. Germline-derived CDR1 and CDR2 are SGHDN and FVKESK. With 6 bases removed from V and 5 bases from J, the gap between germline ends came to 20 bases. CDR3: CASRPAVGGRNNEQFF. The CDR3 bases are TGTGCCAGCAGACCCGCGGTGGGTGGGAGAAACAATGAGCAGTTCTTC. The whole variable domain, remainder taken from reference TRBV14 and TRBJ2-1, is EAGVTQFPSHSVIEKGQTVTLRCDPISGHDNLYWYRRVMGKEIKFLLHFVKESKQDESGMPNNRFLAERTGGTYSTLKVQPAELEDSGVYFCASRPAVGGRNNEQFFGPGTRLTVL.

This clone has only a few counts. The chain carries TRBV9 and TRBJ2-1; the match to TRBD2 covers 9 bases. V dropped 0 bases and J dropped 4; count of bases not matched to a gene: 5. Per germline, CDR1 SGDLS and CDR2 YYNGEE. This CDR3 comprises 16 residues. The CDR3 DNA sequence: TGTGCCAGCAGCGTAGACGCGGGAGGGGCGTACAATGAGCAGTTCTTC. It encodes CASSVDAGGAYNEQFF.

The chain employs TRBV7-7 and TRBJ2-7; D perhaps matches TRBD2 (5 bases). V was pared by 1 base and J by 5 bases, with 15 bases between. CDR3 length: 15 amino acids. The germline V gene encodes CDR1 SSHAT and CDR2 FNYEAQ (reference sequence). As DNA, the CDR3 is TGTGCCAGCAGCTTAGATCCGGGATATCATAACGAGCAGTACTTC. Translated: CASSLDPGYHNEQYF. Full variable domain (rest looked up from reference TRBV7-7 and TRBJ2-7): GAGVSQSPRYKVTKRGQDVTLRCDPISSHATLYWYQQALGQGPEFLTYFNYEAQPDKSGLPSDRFSAERPEGSISTLTIQRTEQRDSAMYRCASSLDPGYHNEQYFGPGTRLTVT.

V and J are TRBV5-1 and TRBJ2-2, with TRBD1 identical over 9 bases. Trimming at V came to 5 bases and at J to 4 bases, leaving 3 bases not matched to a gene. Per germline, CDR1 SGHRS and CDR2 YFSETQ. The CDR3 loop spans 14 amino acids. CDR3 loop: CASRPGQGTGELFF. Written as DNA, the CDR3 is TGCGCCAGCAGGCCGGGACAGGGCACCGGGGAGCTGTTTTTT.

The rearrangement links TRBV4-3 to TRBJ2-7; no definite D call. Trimming left V 1 base short and J 3 bases short, with 13 bases between. This CDR3 is 15 amino acids long. Germline CDR1 reads LGHNA; CDR2 reads YSLEER. The CDR3 sequence: CASSQAYAAYYEQYF. Written as DNA, the CDR3 is TGCGCCAGCAGCCAAGCATATGCTGCTTACTACGAGCAGTACTTC.

This chain links TRBV25-1 with TRBJ1-1, with TRBD1 as a possible D gene (5 bases). With 8 bases removed from V and 0 bases from J, the gap between germline ends came to 10 bases. The V gene's germline CDR1 is MGHDK and CDR2 SYGVNS. The CDR3 has 13 amino acids. In nucleotides, the CDR3 is TGTGCCAGCGGACCAGGGATGAACACTGAAGCTTTCTTT. Protein: CASGPGMNTEAFF.

To note about this clone: Other DNA sequences within the sample encode an identical CDR3. The genes are TRBV4-1 and TRBJ2-7; 9 nucleotides agree with TRBD1. The CDR3 sequence is 15 residues long. Germline V gene data show CDR1 as MGHRA and CDR2 as YSYEKL. V shed 1 base and J 3 bases; nucleotides not matched to a gene: 4. The CDR3 DNA reads as TGCGCCAGCAGCCAAGGAGGACAGGGGAGCTACGAGCAGTACTTC. Its protein product is CASSQGGQGSYEQYF.

This clone occurred many times. The rearrangement uses TRBV5-1 and TRBJ2-1; D possibly corresponds to TRBD2 (5 bases). CDR1 and CDR2 (germline): SGHRS, YFSETQ. The CDR3 sequence is 14 residues long. Between the trimmed V and J ends, which lost 5 bases and 7 bases, there was a span of 16 bases. Here the CDR3 DNA reads TGCGCCAGCAGAAACGTGGGTAGCGCAAATGAGCAGTTCTTC. Protein sequence: CASRNVGSANEQFF. Together with reference TRBV5-1 and TRBJ2-1, the CDR3 gives the full variable domain: KAGVTQTPRYLIKTRGQQVTLSCSPISGHRSVSWYQQTPGQGLQFLFEYFSETQRNKGNFPGRFSGRQFSNSRSEMNVSTLELGDSALYLCASRNVGSANEQFFGPGTRLTVL.

DNA for the CDR3: TGTGCTAGTGGAATAGCGGCCACATACAATGAGCAGTTCTTC. Residues: CASGIAATYNEQFF. The chain has TRBV12-5 and TRBJ2-1, with D perhaps matching TRBD2 (6 bases). CDR1 is LGHNT and CDR2 is FRNRAP in the germline V gene. V lost 6 bases and J lost 4, with 13 bases in between. The CDR3 loop spans 14 amino acids.

V gene TRBV5-1 combines with J gene TRBJ2-1; TRBD2 matches 13 bases. V trimming: 0 bases; J trimming: 8 bases; junction bases outside the gene matches: 8. The CDR3 has 17 amino acids. Germline-derived CDR1 and CDR2 are SGHRS and YFSETQ. The CDR3 loop reads CASSLEKGTSGNYEQFF. CDR3 nucleotides: TGCGCCAGCAGCTTGGAGAAGGGGACTAGCGGGAACTATGAGCAGTTCTTC.

V is TRBV29-1 and J is TRBJ1-3; a possible D gene is TRBD1 (5 bases). V was trimmed by 5 bases and J by 4 bases, leaving 12 bases between them. The CDR3 runs 13 residues. Germline-derived CDR1 and CDR2 are SQVTM and ANQGSEA. As DNA, the CDR3 is TGCAGCGTTCGGGGGATCGACGGAAACACCATATATTTT. It translates to CSVRGIDGNTIYF.

This clone was counted a few times. The CDR3, as DNA: TGTGCCAGCAGCTTGGAAGGTCTAGCCGAGACCCAGTACTTC. Encoded protein: CASSLEGLAETQYF. V and J are TRBV5-6 and TRBJ2-5; possible D gene TRBD2, 5 bases. The CDR3 is 14 residues long. Germline V lookup: CDR1 SGHDT, CDR2 YYEEEE. Trimming shortened V by 0 bases and J by 5 bases, and 11 bases separated the two germline ends.

This chain connects TRBV7-8 to TRBJ1-2; perhaps TRBD1 as D (5 bases). Germline CDR1 is SGHVS and CDR2 is FQNEAQ. The CDR3 runs 14 residues. Trimming removed 5 bases at V and 1 base at J, with 11 bases between. The CDR3 DNA sequence: TGTGCCAGCAGCCTCGGCGGGGGTAACTATGGCTACACCTTC. As protein: CASSLGGGNYGYTF.

This sequence joins TRBV4-3 and TRBJ2-6, with 7 bases aligning to TRBD2. Germline assignment: CDR1 LGHNA and CDR2 YSLEER. The V and J ends lost 6 bases and 2 bases, in that order; junction bases with no gene match: 10. The CDR3 has 17 residues. DNA of the CDR3: TGCGCCAGCAGTTTCTCCCCCGCGGGAGCTGGGGCCAACGTCCTGACTTTC. Its translation is CASSFSPAGAGANVLTF.

This clone was counted once. This sequence joins TRBV2 and TRBJ1-5; D possibly corresponds to TRBD1 (5 bases). CDR1 and CDR2 (germline): SNHLY, FYNNEI. The CDR3 consists of 14 residues. The V end lost 1 base, the J end lost 5 bases, and 9 bases lay between the germline ends. Written as DNA, the CDR3 is TGTGCCAGCAGTGAAGGGGGCCTGCATCAGCCCCAGCATTTT. Amino acid sequence: CASSEGGLHQPQHF.